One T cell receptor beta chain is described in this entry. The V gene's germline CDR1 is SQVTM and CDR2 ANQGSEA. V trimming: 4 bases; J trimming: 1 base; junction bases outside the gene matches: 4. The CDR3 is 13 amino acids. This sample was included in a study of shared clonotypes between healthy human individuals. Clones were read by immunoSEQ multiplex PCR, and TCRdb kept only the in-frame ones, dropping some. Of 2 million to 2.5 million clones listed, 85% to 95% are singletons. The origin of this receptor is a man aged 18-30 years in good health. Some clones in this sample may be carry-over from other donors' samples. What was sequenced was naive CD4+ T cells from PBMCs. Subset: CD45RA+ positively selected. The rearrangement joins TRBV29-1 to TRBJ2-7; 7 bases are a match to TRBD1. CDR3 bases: TGCAGCGTTGGATGGGACAGTTCCTACGAGCAGTACTTC. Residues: CSVGWDSSYEQYF.